This TCR beta chain was profiled in a study of T cell repertoires in cytomegalovirus infection. Study-level background: CMV infection and matching HLA type were both indicated by public TCR beta signatures.

V lost 7 bases and J 1 base, leaving 17 bases between the germline ends. The CDR3 sequence is 15 residues long. Germline-derived CDR1 and CDR2 are SQVTM and ANQGSEA. General study findings and limits: HLA-C-restricted CMV-specific TCR beta clonotypes prevailed in the ex vivo response.

TCRdb independently ran MiXCR on the reads; one entry per CDR3 protein. The sample records roughly 990,000 distinct CDR3 sequences, roughly 30% being singletons. This clonotype was picked up a small number of times. The target antigen is unknown. The V gene is TRBV29-1, the J gene TRBJ1-3; D is ambiguous. Sequences were derived from cultured CD8+ T cells from PBMCs, sampled from culture after CMV antigen stimulation. This receptor was obtained from a human donor in good health (CMV status not recorded). Some clones in this sample may be carry-over from other donors' samples. For the CDR3, the DNA is TGCAGCGCCAAGTCCGGATCGTTTTCTGGAAACACCATATATTTT. Translation gives CSAKSGSFSGNTIYF.